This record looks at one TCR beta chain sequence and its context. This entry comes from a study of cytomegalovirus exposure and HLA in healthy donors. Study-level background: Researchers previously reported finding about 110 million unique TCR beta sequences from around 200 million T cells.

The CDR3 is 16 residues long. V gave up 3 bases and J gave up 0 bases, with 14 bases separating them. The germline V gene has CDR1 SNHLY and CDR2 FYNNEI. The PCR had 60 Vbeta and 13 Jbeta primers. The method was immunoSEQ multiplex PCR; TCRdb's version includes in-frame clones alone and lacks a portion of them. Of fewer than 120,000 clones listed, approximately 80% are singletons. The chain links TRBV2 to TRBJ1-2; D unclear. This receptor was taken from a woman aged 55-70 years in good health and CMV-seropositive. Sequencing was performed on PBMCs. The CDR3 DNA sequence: TGTGCCAGCAGTGAGAAGGGTCGGGGTTCTAACTATGGCTACACCTTC. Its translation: CASSEKGRGSNYGYTF.